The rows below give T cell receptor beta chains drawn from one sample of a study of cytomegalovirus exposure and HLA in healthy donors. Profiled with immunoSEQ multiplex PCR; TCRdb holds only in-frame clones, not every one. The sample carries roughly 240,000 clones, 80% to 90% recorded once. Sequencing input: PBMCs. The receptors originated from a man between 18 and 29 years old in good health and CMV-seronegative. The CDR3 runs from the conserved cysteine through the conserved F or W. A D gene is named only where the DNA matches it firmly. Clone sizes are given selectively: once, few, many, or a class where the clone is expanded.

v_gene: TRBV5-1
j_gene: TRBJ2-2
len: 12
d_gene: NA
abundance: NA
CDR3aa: CASRHPTGELFF
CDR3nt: TGCGCCAGCAGACATCCCACCGGGGAGCTGTTTTTT

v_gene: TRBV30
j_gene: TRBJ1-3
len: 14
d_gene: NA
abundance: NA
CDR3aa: CAWSVWGEGNTIYF
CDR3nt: TGTGCCTGGAGTGTCTGGGGAGAAGGGAACACCATATATTTT

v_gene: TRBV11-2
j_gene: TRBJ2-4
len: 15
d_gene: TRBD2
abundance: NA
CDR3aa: CASSFSGTSQNIQYF
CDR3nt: TGTGCCAGCAGCTTCTCCGGGACTAGCCAAAACATTCAGTACTTC

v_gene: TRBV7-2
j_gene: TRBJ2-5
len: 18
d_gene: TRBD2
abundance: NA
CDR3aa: CASSLESSGGLFQETQYF
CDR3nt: TGTGCCAGCAGCTTAGAGAGTAGCGGGGGGCTCTTCCAAGAGACCCAGTACTTC

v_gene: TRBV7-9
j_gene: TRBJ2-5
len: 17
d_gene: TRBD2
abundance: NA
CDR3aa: CASSLGLAGDRGETQYF
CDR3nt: TGTGCCAGCAGCTTAGGTCTGGCGGGAGATCGGGGAGAGACCCAGTACTTC

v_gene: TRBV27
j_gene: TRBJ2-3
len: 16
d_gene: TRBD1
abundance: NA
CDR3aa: CASRYRGRVVGDTQYF
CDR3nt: TGTGCCAGCAGGTACAGGGGGCGGGTCGTAGGGGATACGCAGTATTTT

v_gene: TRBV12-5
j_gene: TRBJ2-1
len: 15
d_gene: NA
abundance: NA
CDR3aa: CASGLGSGAYNEQFF
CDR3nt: TGTGCTAGTGGTTTGGGTAGCGGAGCCTACAATGAGCAGTTCTTC

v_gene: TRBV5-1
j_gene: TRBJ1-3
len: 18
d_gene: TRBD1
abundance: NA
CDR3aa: CASSLSPGQGYSGNTIYF
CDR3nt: TGCGCCAGCAGCTTGTCACCGGGACAGGGCTATTCTGGAAACACCATATATTTT

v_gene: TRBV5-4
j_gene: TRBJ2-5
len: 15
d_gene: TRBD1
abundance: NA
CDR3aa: CASSLVSGGAETQYF
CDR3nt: TGTGCCAGCAGCTTGGTGTCAGGGGGCGCGGAGACCCAGTACTTC

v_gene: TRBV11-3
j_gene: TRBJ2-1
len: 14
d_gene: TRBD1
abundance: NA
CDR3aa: CASSSPTGDNEQFF
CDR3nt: TGTGCCAGCAGCTCCCCGACAGGGGACAATGAGCAGTTCTTC

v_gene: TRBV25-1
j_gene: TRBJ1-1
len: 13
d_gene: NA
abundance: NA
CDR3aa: CASSYGENTEAFF
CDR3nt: TGTGCCAGCAGTTACGGGGAGAACACTGAAGCTTTCTTT

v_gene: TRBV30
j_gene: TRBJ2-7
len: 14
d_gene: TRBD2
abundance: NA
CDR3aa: CAWSFGLAGGEQYF
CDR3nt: TGTGCCTGGAGTTTCGGACTAGCGGGAGGCGAGCAGTACTTC

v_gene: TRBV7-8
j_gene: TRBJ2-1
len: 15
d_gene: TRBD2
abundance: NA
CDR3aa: CASSGSGGPYNEQFF
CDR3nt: TGTGCCAGCAGCGGAAGCGGGGGACCTTACAATGAGCAGTTCTTC

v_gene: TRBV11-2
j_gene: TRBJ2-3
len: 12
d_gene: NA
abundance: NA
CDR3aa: CASKGLGETQYF
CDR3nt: TGTGCCAGCAAGGGACTGGGGGAGACGCAGTATTTT

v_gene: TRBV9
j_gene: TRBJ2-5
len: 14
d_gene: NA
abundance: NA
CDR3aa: CASSRGRVGETQYF
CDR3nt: TGTGCCAGCAGCCGGGGTAGGGTCGGAGAGACCCAGTACTTC

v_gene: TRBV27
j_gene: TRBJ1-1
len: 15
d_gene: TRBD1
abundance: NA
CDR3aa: CASSLSQGVGSEAFF
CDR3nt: TGTGCCAGCAGTTTATCTCAGGGGGTGGGATCTGAAGCTTTCTTT

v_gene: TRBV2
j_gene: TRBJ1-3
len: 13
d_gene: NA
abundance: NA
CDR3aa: CASSVSGRDTIYF
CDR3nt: TGTGCCAGCAGTGTGTCGGGTCGGGACACCATATATTTT

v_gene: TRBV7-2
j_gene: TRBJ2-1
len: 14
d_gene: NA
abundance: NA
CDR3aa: CASSPDSFYNEQFF
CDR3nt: TGTGCCAGCAGCCCGGACTCATTTTACAATGAGCAGTTCTTC

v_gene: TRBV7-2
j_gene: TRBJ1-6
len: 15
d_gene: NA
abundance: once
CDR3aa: CASSLVPARDSPLHF
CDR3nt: TGTGCCAGCAGCTTAGTCCCGGCCAGGGATTCACCCCTCCACTTT

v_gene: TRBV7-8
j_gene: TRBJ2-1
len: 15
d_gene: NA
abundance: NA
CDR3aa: CASSLTTSGVNEQFF
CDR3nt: TGTGCCAGCAGCTTAACGACTAGTGGAGTGAATGAGCAGTTCTTC

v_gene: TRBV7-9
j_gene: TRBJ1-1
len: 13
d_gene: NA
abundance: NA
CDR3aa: CASSLVGATEAFF
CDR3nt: TGTGCCAGCAGCCTTGTGGGGGCCACTGAAGCTTTCTTT

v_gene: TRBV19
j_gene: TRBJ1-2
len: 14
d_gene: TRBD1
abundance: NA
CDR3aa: CASSTDRGTSGYTF
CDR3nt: TGTGCCAGTAGTACAGACAGGGGGACGTCGGGCTACACCTTC

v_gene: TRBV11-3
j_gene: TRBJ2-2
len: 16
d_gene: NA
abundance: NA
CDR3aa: CASSRSFRGSTGELFF
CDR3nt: TGTGCCAGCAGCCGATCGTTCCGTGGGAGCACCGGGGAGCTGTTTTTT

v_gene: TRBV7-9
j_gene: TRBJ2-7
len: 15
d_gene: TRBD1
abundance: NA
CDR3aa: CASAIVRDRVREQYF
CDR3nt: TGTGCCAGCGCCATAGTCCGGGACAGGGTCCGCGAGCAGTACTTC

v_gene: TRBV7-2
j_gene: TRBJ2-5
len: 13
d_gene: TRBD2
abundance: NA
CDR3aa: CASSLGSGTRPHF
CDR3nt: TGTGCCAGCAGCTTGGGCTCCGGGACTAGACCTCACTTC

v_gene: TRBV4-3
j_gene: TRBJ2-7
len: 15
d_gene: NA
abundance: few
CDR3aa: CASSQDSSPSYEQYF
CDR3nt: TGCGCCAGCAGCCAAGATAGTAGTCCCTCCTACGAGCAGTACTTC

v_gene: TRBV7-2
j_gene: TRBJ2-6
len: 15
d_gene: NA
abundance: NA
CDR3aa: CASSTGGSGANVLTF
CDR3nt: TGTGCCAGCAGCACTGGCGGCTCTGGGGCCAACGTCCTGACTTTC

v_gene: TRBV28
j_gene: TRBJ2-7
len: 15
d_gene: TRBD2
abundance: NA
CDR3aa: CASSLGLAGLDEQYF
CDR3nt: TGTGCCAGCAGTTTAGGGCTAGCGGGCCTGGACGAGCAGTACTTC

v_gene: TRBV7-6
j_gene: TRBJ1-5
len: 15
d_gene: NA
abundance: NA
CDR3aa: CASSLFGGGNQPQHF
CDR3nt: TGTGCCAGCAGCTTATTTGGGGGCGGCAATCAGCCCCAGCATTTT

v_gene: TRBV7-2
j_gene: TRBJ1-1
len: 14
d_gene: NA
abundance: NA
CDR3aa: CASSTRGRVTEAFF
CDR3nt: TGTGCCAGCAGCACGCGGGGGCGCGTGACTGAAGCTTTCTTT

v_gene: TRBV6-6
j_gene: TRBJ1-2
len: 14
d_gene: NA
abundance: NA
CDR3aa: CAGRSGGDQYGYTF
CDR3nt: TGTGCCGGCCGCTCGGGGGGAGATCAATATGGCTACACCTTC

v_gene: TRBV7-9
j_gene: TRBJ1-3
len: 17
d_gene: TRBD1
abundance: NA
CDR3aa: CASSLGTGAFSGNTIYF
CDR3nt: TGTGCCAGCAGCTTGGGGACAGGGGCGTTCTCTGGAAACACCATATATTTT

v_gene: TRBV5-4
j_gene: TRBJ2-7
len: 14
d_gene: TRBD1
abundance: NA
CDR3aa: CASSSGQVSYEQYF
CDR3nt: TGTGCCAGCAGCTCGGGACAGGTCTCCTACGAGCAGTACTTC

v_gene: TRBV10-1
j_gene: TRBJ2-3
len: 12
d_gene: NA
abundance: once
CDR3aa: CASSGGGDTQYF
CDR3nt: TGCGCCAGCAGTGGAGGGGGAGATACGCAGTATTTT

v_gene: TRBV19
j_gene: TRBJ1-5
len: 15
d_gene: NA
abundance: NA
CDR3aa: CASSIWTTSNQPQHF
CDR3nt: TGTGCCAGTAGTATCTGGACAACTAGCAATCAGCCCCAGCATTTT

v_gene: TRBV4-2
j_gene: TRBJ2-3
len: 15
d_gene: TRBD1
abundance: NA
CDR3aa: CASSQEDRGADTQYF
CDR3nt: TGTGCCAGCAGCCAAGAGGACAGGGGGGCAGATACGCAGTATTTT

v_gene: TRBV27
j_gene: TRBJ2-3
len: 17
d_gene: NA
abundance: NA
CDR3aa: CASSLFHPDSYTDTQYF
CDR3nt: TGTGCCAGCAGTTTATTCCACCCCGACTCCTACACAGATACGCAGTATTTT

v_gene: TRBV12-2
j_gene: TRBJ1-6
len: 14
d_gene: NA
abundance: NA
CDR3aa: CASRLGHPNSPLHF
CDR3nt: TGTGCAAGTCGCTTAGGACACCCAAATTCACCCCTCCACTTT